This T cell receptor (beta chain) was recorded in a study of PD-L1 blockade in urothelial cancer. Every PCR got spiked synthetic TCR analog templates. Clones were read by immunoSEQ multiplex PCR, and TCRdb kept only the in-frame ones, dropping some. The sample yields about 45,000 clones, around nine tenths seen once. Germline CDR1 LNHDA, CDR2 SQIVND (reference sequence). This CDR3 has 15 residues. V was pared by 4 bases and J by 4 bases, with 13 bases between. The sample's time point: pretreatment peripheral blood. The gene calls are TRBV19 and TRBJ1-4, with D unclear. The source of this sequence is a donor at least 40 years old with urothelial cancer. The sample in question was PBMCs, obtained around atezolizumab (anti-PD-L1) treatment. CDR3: CASSTPGGLNEKLFF. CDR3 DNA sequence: TGTGCCAGTAGTACGCCGGGAGGCCTTAATGAAAAACTGTTTTTT.